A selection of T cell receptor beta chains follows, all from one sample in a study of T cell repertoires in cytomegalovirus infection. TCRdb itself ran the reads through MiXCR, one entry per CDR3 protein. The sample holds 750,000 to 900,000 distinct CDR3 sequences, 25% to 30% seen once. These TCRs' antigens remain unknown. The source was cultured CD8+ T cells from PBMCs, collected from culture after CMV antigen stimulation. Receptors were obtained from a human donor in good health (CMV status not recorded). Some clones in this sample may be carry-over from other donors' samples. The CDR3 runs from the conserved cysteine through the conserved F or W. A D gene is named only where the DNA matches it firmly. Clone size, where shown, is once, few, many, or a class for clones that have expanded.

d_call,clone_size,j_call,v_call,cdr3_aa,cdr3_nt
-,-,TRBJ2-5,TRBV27,CASRRDLQETQYF,TGTGCCAGCAGACGGGACTTGCAAGAGACCCAGTACTTC
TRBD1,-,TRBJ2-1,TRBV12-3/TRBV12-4,CASSSRQGSYHSYNEQFF,TGTGCCAGCAGTTCCAGACAGGGGTCTTACCATTCCTACAATGAGCAGTTCTTC
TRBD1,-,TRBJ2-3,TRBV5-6,CASSPGQAAQYF,TGTGCCAGCAGCCCTGGACAGGCGGCGCAGTATTTT
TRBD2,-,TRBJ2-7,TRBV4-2,CASSQDRGAGGEVHEQYF,TGTGCCAGCAGCCAAGATCGAGGGGCGGGGGGCGAGGTACACGAGCAGTACTTC
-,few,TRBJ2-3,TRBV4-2,CASSQDGGDSNTQYF,TGTGCCAGCAGCCAAGATGGAGGAGATTCGAATACGCAGTATTTT
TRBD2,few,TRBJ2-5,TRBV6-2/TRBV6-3,CASSPLADEETQYF,TGTGCCAGCAGTCCACTAGCGGATGAGGAGACCCAGTACTTC
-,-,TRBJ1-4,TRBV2,CASSEGYSGGPWGPTNEKLFF,TGTGCCAGCAGTGAAGGGTATAGCGGGGGGCCCTGGGGACCAACTAATGAAAAACTGTTTTTT
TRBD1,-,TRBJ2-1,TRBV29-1,CSVVDRGYEQFF,TGCAGCGTTGTGGACAGGGGGTATGAGCAGTTCTTC
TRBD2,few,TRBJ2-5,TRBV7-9,CASSSGTSEYQETQYF,TGTGCCAGCAGCTCCGGGACTAGCGAGTACCAAGAGACCCAGTACTTC
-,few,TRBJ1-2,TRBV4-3,CASSQAWGDGGYTF,TGCGCCAGCAGCCAAGCCTGGGGGGACGGTGGCTACACCTTC
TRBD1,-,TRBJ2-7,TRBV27,CASSAFTGGGYEQYF,TGTGCCAGCAGCGCTTTCACAGGGGGCGGCTACGAGCAGTACTTC
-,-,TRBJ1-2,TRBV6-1,CASTDEGYGYTF,TGTGCCAGCACTGACGAGGGCTACGGCTACACCTTC
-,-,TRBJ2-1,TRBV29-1,CSVNHIVRGLYNEQFF,TGCAGCGTTAATCACATTGTCAGGGGATTATACAATGAGCAGTTCTTC
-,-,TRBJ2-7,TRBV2,CASKKGQGLSYEQYF,TGTGCCAGCAAGAAGGGTCAGGGCCTCTCCTACGAGCAGTACTTC
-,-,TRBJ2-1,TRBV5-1,CASSEATLRGEQFF,TGCGCCAGCAGCGAGGCCACCCTGAGGGGTGAGCAGTTCTTC
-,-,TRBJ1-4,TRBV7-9,CASTLKGDKLFF,TGTGCCAGCACCCTAAAGGGGGATAAACTGTTTTTT
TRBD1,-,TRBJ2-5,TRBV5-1,CASSGSGTEQETQYF,TGCGCCAGCAGCGGGTCCGGGACAGAACAAGAGACCCAGTACTTC
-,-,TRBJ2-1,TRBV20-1,CSAPLAPWYNEQFF,TGCAGTGCCCCACTAGCCCCGTGGTACAATGAGCAGTTCTTC
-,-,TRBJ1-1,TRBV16,CASSQTLTGGNTEAFF,TGTGCCAGCAGCCAAACCCTGACGGGGGGGAACACTGAAGCTTTCTTT
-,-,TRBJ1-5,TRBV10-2,CASSDDPRLLHLSNQPQHF,TGCGCCAGCAGTGATGACCCTAGACTACTACATCTTAGCAATCAGCCCCAGCATTTT
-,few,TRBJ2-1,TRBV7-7,CASTFIDGNEQFF,TGTGCTAGCACCTTTATTGATGGCAATGAGCAGTTCTTC
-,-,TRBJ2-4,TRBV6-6,CASTTRALVNFWNIQYF,TGTGCCAGCACAACCCGGGCACTAGTCAACTTTTGGAACATTCAGTACTTC
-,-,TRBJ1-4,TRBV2,CASSEDTGINEKLFF,TGTGCCAGCAGTGAAGATACAGGAATAAATGAAAAACTGTTTTTT
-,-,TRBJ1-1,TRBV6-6,CASSYFVTDTEAFF,TGTGCCAGCAGTTACTTTGTAACCGACACTGAAGCTTTCTTT
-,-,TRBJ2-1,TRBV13,CASSLDNGGSYNEQFF,TGTGCCAGCAGCTTAGATAACGGTGGCTCCTACAATGAGCAGTTCTTC